One and the same sample provided the 15 T cell receptor beta chains below, sequenced in a study of blood T cell repertoires in COVID-19. The method was immunoSEQ multiplex PCR; TCRdb's version includes in-frame clones alone and lacks a portion of them. The sample records 120,000 to 150,000 clones, 81% being singletons. Sequencing used peripheral blood. The receptors come from a human donor with acute or convalescent COVID-19. The donor label of this sample is uncertain.

The rearrangement joins TRBV13 to TRBJ1-2, with D possibly being TRBD1 (5 bases). The V end lost 6 bases, the J end lost 3 bases, and 8 bases lay between the germline ends. Germline CDR1 reads PRHDT; CDR2 reads FYEKMQ (reference sequence). The CDR3 runs 12 residues. The CDR3 DNA is TGTGCCAGCAGTGGAGGGGACTATGGCTACACCTTC. Translating gives CASSGGDYGYTF.

The J gene is TRBJ2-1, the V gene TRBV11-3; 7 bases align to TRBD2. CDR3 length equals 14 residues. Germline V CDR1 and CDR2: SGHNT, YENEEA. After removal of 5 bases from V and 3 bases from J, the junction contained 4 bases not matched to a gene. The CDR3 DNA follows: TGTGCCAGCAGCGGCGGGGGACTCTACAATGAGCAGTTCTTC. Its protein product is CASSGGGLYNEQFF.

Note on this clone: Other nucleotide sequences from this sample produce the same CDR3. Here the CDR3 DNA reads TGTGCCAGCAGTCCCGGGGACACTGAAGCTTTCTTT. Translation: CASSPGDTEAFF. The chain has TRBV11-3 and TRBJ1-1, with D unclear. Germline V gives CDR1 SGHNT, CDR2 YENEEA. This CDR3 is built from 12 residues. Trimming shortened V by 6 bases and J by 3 bases, and 8 bases separated the two germline ends.

This clone appeared once. This chain joins TRBV4-1 and TRBJ1-1; D unresolved. The V end lost 3 bases, the J end lost 1 base, and 6 bases lay between the germline ends. There are 13 residues in the CDR3. Per the germline V gene, CDR1 is MGHRA and CDR2 is YSYEKL. The CDR3 DNA reads as TGCGCCAGCAGCCAGGTGGCGAACACTGAAGCTTTCTTT. It translates to CASSQVANTEAFF.

The chain carries TRBV19 and TRBJ1-1; the D is unclear. Trimming shortened V by 8 bases and J by 7 bases, and 11 bases separated the two germline ends. The CDR3 is 11 amino acids. CDR1 is LNHDA, CDR2 SQIVND, per germline (reference sequence). CDR3 bases: TGTGCCAGTGTAAGAGGGAGTGAAGCTTTCTTT. Encoded protein: CASVRGSEAFF.

The chain carries TRBV24-1 and TRBJ2-3; 8 bases map to TRBD2. Trimming took 2 bases from V and 1 from J; bases not matched to a gene: 4. Germline V gives CDR1 KGHDR, CDR2 SFDVKD. The CDR3 length is 16 residues. CDR3 residues: CATSDSPGLGTDTQYF. In DNA form, the CDR3 reads TGTGCCACCAGTGATTCACCGGGACTAGGCACAGATACGCAGTATTTT.

V usage is TRBV1 and J usage is TRBJ2-2; the D call of TRBD2 is as the table states it, not checked on the DNA. TRBV1 counts as a pseudogene. The CDR3 extends over 14 amino acids. The CDR3 sequence is CTSSQEERTGELFF. The CDR3 DNA sequence: TGCACCAGCAGCCAAGAGGAGAGGACCGGGGAGCTGTTTTTT.

The rearrangement uses TRBV11-2 and TRBJ1-3; D is unresolved. The germline gives CDR1 SGHAT, CDR2 FQNNGV. The CDR3 length is 14 residues. The ends were cut back, 3 bases at V and 0 bases at J, with 6 bases in the middle. For the CDR3, the DNA is TGTGCCAGCAGCTTGTCCATCTCTGGAAACACCATATATTTT. Translating it yields CASSLSISGNTIYF.

The V and J genes are TRBV7-2 and TRBJ2-2, with D tentatively TRBD2 (6 bases). The germline CDR1 and CDR2 sequences are SGHTA and FQGNSA. Trimming left V 9 bases short and J 9 bases short, with 11 bases between. This CDR3 is built from 11 residues. CDR3 sequence (DNA): TGTGCCAGTCTCCGGGGGAGGGAGCTGTTTTTT. Its protein is CASLRGRELFF.

The V gene is TRBV28, the J gene TRBJ1-6; 7 nucleotides line up with TRBD1. Looked up from germline, CDR1 is MDHEN and CDR2 is SYDVKM. V dropped 6 bases and J dropped 6; count of bases not matched to a gene: 8. This CDR3 comprises 15 residues. The CDR3 spells CASRGQDSLNSPLHF. The CDR3 nucleotides are TGTGCCAGCAGAGGACAGGACTCCCTTAATTCACCCCTCCACTTT.

The rearrangement joins TRBV9 to TRBJ1-6, with D unresolved. Trimming removed 4 bases at V and 0 bases at J, with 14 bases between. The germline CDR1 and CDR2 sequences are SGDLS and YYNGEE. CDR3 length: 17 residues. The CDR3 region is CASSPGGPGSYNSPLHF. CDR3 nucleotide sequence: TGTGCCAGCAGCCCAGGAGGACCTGGCTCCTATAATTCACCCCTCCACTTT.

V gene TRBV6-5 combines with J gene TRBJ1-2; a possible D gene is TRBD1 (6 bases). V was pared by 7 bases and J by 4 bases, with 16 bases between. This CDR3 region has 14 residues. CDR1 is MNHEY, CDR2 SVGAGI, per germline. CDR3 sequence: CASNKDRRSYGYTF. The CDR3 DNA sequence: TGTGCCAGCAACAAAGACAGGAGATCCTATGGCTACACCTTC.

This rearrangement joins TRBV2 to TRBJ1-2, with a weak D call TRBD1 (5 bases). The CDR3 totals 15 residues. CDR1 and CDR2 from the germline V gene are SNHLY and FYNNEI. The V end lost 1 base, the J end lost 9 bases, and 18 bases lay between the germline ends. The CDR3 DNA sequence: TGTGCCAGCAGTGAAGGCCAGGGCGCCCTCAGAAGCTACACCTTC. Its translation is CASSEGQGALRSYTF.

V is TRBV11-2 and J is TRBJ1-1; D call uncertain. Deletions cut 4 bases from V and 1 base from J, with 7 bases between. Germline V lookup: CDR1 SGHAT, CDR2 FQNNGV. The CDR3 is 13 amino acids. The CDR3 is CASSSQPNTEAFF. CDR3 sequence (DNA): TGTGCCAGCAGCTCACAGCCGAACACTGAAGCTTTCTTT. Drawing the rest from reference TRBV11-2 and TRBJ1-1, the complete variable domain is EAGVAQSPRYKIIEKRQSVAFWCNPISGHATLYWYQQILGQGPKLLIQFQNNGVVDDSQLPKDRFSAERLKGVDSTLKIQPAKLEDSAVYLCASSSQPNTEAFFGQGTRLTVV.

This clone appeared a single time. V gene TRBV3-1 (or the pseudogene TRBV3-2) combines with J gene TRBJ1-2; 8 nucleotides align to TRBD1. CDR1 is LGHDT, CDR2 YNNKEL, per germline (reference sequence). CDR3 size: 15 residues. V trimming: 1 base; J trimming: 0 bases; junction bases outside the gene matches: 1. CDR3 in amino acids: CASSQGTGPNYGYTF. In nucleotides, the CDR3 is TGTGCCAGCAGCCAAGGGACAGGGCCTAACTATGGCTACACCTTC.